The source of this T cell receptor beta chain is a study of T cell responses to AZD1222 COVID-19 vaccine. Using immunoSEQ multiplex PCR, the repertoire was profiled, and TCRdb retains in-frame clones only, with some absent. The sample lists around 140,000 clones; 91% were seen once. The germline gives CDR1 MNHEY, CDR2 SVGAGI. This CDR3 contains 13 residues. The trim removed 5 bases at V and 8 bases at J, leaving 8 bases unmatched. Here the sequenced sample was peripheral blood, taken 28 days after the second AZD1222 dose. V and J are TRBV6-5 and TRBJ1-2; 7 bases agree with TRBD1. The clonotype originates from an adult who received the AZD1222 COVID-19 vaccine. The CDR3 reads CASSQGEWWGYTF. The CDR3 DNA reads as TGTGCCAGCAGTCAGGGGGAGTGGTGGGGCTACACCTTC.